This T cell receptor (beta chain) originates from a study of T-cell reconstitution after alpha-beta-depleted transplantation in children. General study results and limits: The main origin of T-cell counts and diversity one year after transplant was newly produced T cells. Expanded graft clones, several hundred of them, were reportedly the source of alpha-beta T cells about two months after transplant.

Germline lookup yields CDR1 DFQATT and CDR2 SNEGSKA (reference sequence). V trimming: 3 bases; J trimming: 3 bases; junction bases outside the gene matches: 8. The CDR3 extends over 15 amino acids. This clonotype was seen only a few times. Its target is not known. Preparation of the TCRbeta library used unique molecular identifiers. TCRdb recomputed calls from the PCR reads with MiXCR, one row per CDR3 protein. The data hold about 440,000 distinct CDR3 sequences, with 43% observed a single time. This sequence originates from a girl aged 2-9 years with aplastic anemia, due to receive a stem cell transplant. The V call is TRBV20-1, the J call TRBJ1-1, with TRBD1 matching over 9 bases. The sequencing here drew on PBMCs, taken before TCRalphabeta/CD19-depleted stem cell transplant. The CDR3 is CSASGLDRGYTEAFF. In DNA, the CDR3 is TGCAGTGCTAGTGGTTTGGACAGGGGATACACTGAAGCTTTCTTT.